The source of this TCR beta chain is a study of blood T cell repertoires in COVID-19. Assay: immunoSEQ multiplex PCR; the TCRdb copy retains only in-frame clones and omits some. The sample includes roughly 210,000 clones, around four fifths seen only once; the top ten take about 10%. The germline V and J ends were trimmed by 0 bases and 3 bases, with 12 bases remaining between them. The V gene's germline CDR1 is SGHDT and CDR2 YYEEEE. The CDR3 is 15 amino acids. Material: peripheral blood. The clonotype was recovered from a woman of 80 years or more with COVID-19, enrolled during active disease. The rearrangement uses TRBV5-6 and TRBJ1-2; perhaps TRBD1 as D (6 bases). The CDR3, as DNA: TGTGCCAGCAGCTTGGCCCCGGACAGTGACTATGGCTACACCTTC. This translates into CASSLAPDSDYGYTF.